This T cell receptor beta chain was identified in a study of blood T cell repertoires in COVID-19. Measured with immunoSEQ multiplex PCR; TCRdb has only the in-frame clones, and not every one. The sample has roughly 320,000 clones; roughly 89% are singletons. The CDR3 extends over 14 amino acids. V lost 8 bases to trimming and J lost 4 bases, with 15 bases between them. Germline assignment: CDR1 MDHEN and CDR2 SYDVKM. The material sequenced was peripheral blood. The sequence came from a woman aged 25 to 39 with COVID-19, enrolled during active disease. This sequence joins TRBV28 and TRBJ2-1; possibly TRBD1 for D (6 bases). The CDR3: CASWSGQNYNEQFF. CDR3 nucleotide sequence: TGTGCCAGCTGGTCAGGACAGAATTACAATGAGCAGTTCTTC.